The 10 T cell receptor beta chains below come from one sample, sequenced in a study of breast tumors, draining lymph nodes, adjacent tissues. The lymph nodes were axillary draining lymph nodes from breast cancer patients. TCRdb recomputed calls from the multiplex PCR reads with MiXCR, one row per CDR3 protein. This sample has about 94,000 distinct CDR3 sequences, with around 30% found just once. The sequencing input was axillary lymph node tissue. The source of these receptors is a female donor with breast cancer. Some clones in this sample may be carry-over from other donors' samples.

In its sample, this clonotype was seen many times. The rearrangement uses TRBV20-1 and TRBJ1-5, with D uncertain. Germline CDR1 reads DFQATT; CDR2 reads SNEGSKA (reference sequence). CDR3 length: 13 amino acids. V dropped 6 bases and J dropped 4 bases, with 13 bases sitting between them. CDR3 in amino acids: CSAKQTQNQPQHF. CDR3 bases: TGCAGTGCCAAACAGACGCAAAATCAGCCCCAGCATTTT.

This sequence joins TRBV20-1 and TRBJ1-6; 7 nucleotides align to TRBD1. The CDR3 length is 11 residues. Germline CDR1 and CDR2: DFQATT and SNEGSKA (reference sequence). CDR3 loop: CSTRGNSPLHF. The CDR3 region has the DNA TGCAGCACCAGGGGGAATTCACCCCTCCACTTT.

This clonotype was found many times. The chain combines TRBV9 with TRBJ2-3; either TRBD1 or TRBD2 may fit D (5 bases each). Deletions cut 3 bases from V and 7 bases from J, with 18 bases between. The CDR3 runs 15 residues. Germline CDR1 reads SGDLS; CDR2 reads YYNGEE. CDR3 nucleotide sequence: TGTGCCAGCAGCGCCTCCGGGACCCCACAACATACGCAGTATTTT. As protein: CASSASGTPQHTQYF.

This clonotype was recorded once. The chain has TRBV19 and TRBJ1-6; TRBD1 is a possible D gene (6 bases). Germline CDR1 and CDR2: LNHDA and SQIVND (reference sequence). V lost 4 bases to trimming and J lost 8 bases, with 12 bases between them. This CDR3 comprises 14 residues. This CDR3 is CASSRQAWDSPLHF. CDR3 nucleotide sequence: TGTGCCAGTAGTAGACAGGCTTGGGATTCACCCCTCCACTTT.

This clonotype was detected many times. A much larger clone sits a single nucleotide away, making a read error possible. The chain combines TRBV14 with TRBJ2-7, with a possible D match to TRBD1 (6 bases). CDR1 and CDR2 from the germline V gene are SGHDN and FVKESK. CDR3 size: 14 residues. In nucleotides, the CDR3 is TGTGCCAGCAGCCAAGATCGGACAGTCCAGGGGCAGTCCTTC. As protein: CASSQDRTVQGQSF.

This clonotype was counted many times. V gene TRBV7-8 combines with J gene TRBJ2-7; tentatively, D is TRBD2 (5 bases). The CDR3 runs 14 residues. V lost 4 bases to trimming and J lost 0 bases, with 10 bases between them. In germline, CDR1 is SGHVS, CDR2 FQNEAQ. CDR3 sequence (DNA): TGTGCCAGCAGCTCCCGGACTTTCTCCTACGAGCAGTACTTC. Its translation is CASSSRTFSYEQYF.

This clonotype has a count of ten or more. This chain uses TRBV4-1 with TRBJ2-5; D gene ambiguous. The CDR3 has 13 amino acids. In germline, CDR1 is MGHRA, CDR2 YSYEKL. Trimming pared 2 bases from V and 5 bases from J, leaving 9 bases between. CDR3 loop: CASSQITHETQYF. DNA for the CDR3: TGCGCCAGCAGCCAAATCACCCACGAGACCCAGTACTTC.

This clonotype was detected ten times or more. The genes are TRBV5-1 and TRBJ2-7; D unclear. Germline-derived CDR1 and CDR2 are SGHRS and YFSETQ. The CDR3 has 13 amino acids. Trimming shortened V by 3 bases and J by 2 bases, and 9 bases separated the two germline ends. The DNA of the CDR3 is TGCGCCAGCAGCTACACAAGGACCTACGAGCAGTACTTC. It encodes CASSYTRTYEQYF.

Comment on this clonotype: No conserved phenylalanine or tryptophan is present at the end of the CDR3, so a read error is the likely explanation. The J gene is TRBJ2-7, the V gene TRBV5-6; no firm D call. The CDR3 is 14 residues long. Germline values: CDR1 SGHDT, CDR2 YYEEEE. V was clipped by 2 bases and J by 4 bases, with 13 bases between them. This CDR3 is CASSLPQSTYEQYL. The CDR3 region has the DNA TGTGCCAGCAGCTTACCGCAGAGTACATACGAGCAGTACCTC.

Here the CDR3 reads CASSPGTSGSRRFF. The CDR3 coding sequence is TGTGCCAGCAGCCCCGGGACTAGCGGGAGTCGTCGGTTCTTC. V and J are TRBV6-5 and TRBJ2-1, with TRBD2 matching over 14 bases. J gave up 15 bases and V 6 bases, and 10 bases lay outside the gene matches. Germline-derived CDR1 and CDR2 are MNHEY and SVGAGI. The CDR3 runs 14 residues.